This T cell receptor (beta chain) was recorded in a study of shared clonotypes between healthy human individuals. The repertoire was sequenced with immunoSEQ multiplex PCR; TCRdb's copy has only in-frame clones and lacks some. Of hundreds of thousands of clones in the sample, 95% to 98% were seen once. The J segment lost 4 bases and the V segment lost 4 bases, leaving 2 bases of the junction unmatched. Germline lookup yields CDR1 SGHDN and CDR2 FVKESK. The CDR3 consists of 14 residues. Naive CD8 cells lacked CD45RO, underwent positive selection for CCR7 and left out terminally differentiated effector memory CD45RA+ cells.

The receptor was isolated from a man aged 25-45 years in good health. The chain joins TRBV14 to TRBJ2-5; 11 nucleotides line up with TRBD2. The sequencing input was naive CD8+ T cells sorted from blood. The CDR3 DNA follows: TGTGCCAGCAGCCGAGGACTAGCGGGAGAGACCCAGTACTTC. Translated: CASSRGLAGETQYF. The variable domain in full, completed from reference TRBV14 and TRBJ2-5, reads EAGVTQFPSHSVIEKGQTVTLRCDPISGHDNLYWYRRVMGKEIKFLLHFVKESKQDESGMPNNRFLAERTGGTYSTLKVQPAELEDSGVYFCASSRGLAGETQYFGPGTRLLVL.